The 24 T cell receptor beta chains given below trace back to one sample, sequenced in a study of tissue T cells after allogeneic stem cell transplantation. Documented time point: mouse harvest day 7 after allogeneic transplant. Tail vein injection delivered 10^7 T-cell-depleted bone marrow cells and 10^6 splenic CD5+ T cells. Using immunoSEQ multiplex PCR, the repertoire was profiled, and TCRdb retains in-frame clones only, with some absent. The table has thousands of clones, approximately 50% seen once; the top ten hold 3.8%. Source material: gut tissue. These receptors came from a female BALB/c mouse given C57BL/6 T cells with graft-versus-host disease after an allogeneic hematopoietic cell transplant.

As regards this clone: Mouse names are used for the genes. Coverage ceases 1 residue before the CDR3 finishes, and the germline J gene fills in the end. The chain combines TRBV29 with TRBJ2-1; 9 nucleotides agree with TRBD2. CDR3 size: 16 residues. With V trimmed by 3 bases and J by 4 bases, 7 bases remained unmatched. CDR1 is MSHET, CDR2 SYDVDS, per germline. Here the CDR3 reads CASSLFTGGSYAEQFF. The CDR3 DNA, read in part, is TGTGCTAGCAGTTTGTTCACTGGGGGGTCTTATGCTGAGCAGTTC. The full variable domain, in which reference TRBV29 and TRBJ2-1 provide the parts outside the CDR3, is DMKVTQMPRYLIKRMGENVLLECGQDMSHETMYWYRQDPGLGLQLIYISYDVDSNSEGDIPKGYRVSRKKREHFSLILDSAKTNQTSVYFCASSLFTGGSYAEQFFGPGTRLTVL.

A note on this clone: Gene names follow the mouse nomenclature. Read coverage stops 1 residue before the CDR3 terminus; the germline J gene supplies the remainder. The chain links TRBV26 to TRBJ1-6; D unresolved. TRBJ1-6 is an open reading frame, and its role is uncertain. The CDR3 runs to 12 residues. The germline CDR1 and CDR2 sequences are KGHPV and FQNQEV (reference sequence). Trimming pared 4 bases from V and 5 bases from J, leaving 3 bases between. This CDR3 reads CASSQDNSPLYF. The CDR3 DNA, read in part, is TGTGCCAGCAGTCAGGATAATTCGCCCCTCTAC.

Note on this clone: Any gene name here is a mouse gene name. The read terminates 1 residue before the CDR3 end, so the remaining end is supplied by the germline J gene. The rearrangement links TRBV26 to TRBJ1-2, with TRBD1 matching over 9 bases. The V gene end was trimmed by 3 bases and the J gene end by 2 bases; junction bases not matched to a gene: 1. Germline CDR1 KGHPV, CDR2 FQNQEV (reference sequence). The CDR3 totals 14 residues. CDR3 in amino acids: CASSLGQGNSDYTF. The sequenced part of the CDR3 DNA is TGTGCCAGCAGTCTAGGACAGGGGAACTCCGACTACACC.

This clone came up a few times. The germline and genes are mouse ones. The read ends 1 residue early relative to the CDR3; the germline J gene fills the gap. V usage is TRBV23 and J usage is TRBJ2-7. Germline V gene lookup returns CDR1 KGHTA and CDR2 FQNQQP. The CDR3 loop spans 12 amino acids. The CDR3 is CSSSQDGYEQYF. CDR3 DNA (partial): TGCTCCAGCAGTCAAGACGGATATGAACAGTAC. Filled out from reference TRBV23 and TRBJ2-7, the complete variable domain reads DAAVTQKPRYLIKMKGQEAEMKCIPEKGHTAVFWYQQKQSKELKFLIYFQNQQPLDQIDMVKERFSAVCPSSSLCSLGIRTCEAEDSALYLCSSSQDGYEQYFGPGTRLTVL.

Concerning this clone: Mouse names are used for the genes. The read comes to an end 1 residue before the CDR3 does, leaving the germline J gene to fill in the end. V usage is TRBV13-3 and J usage is TRBJ2-5; TRBD1 matches 9 bases. The J segment lost 8 bases and the V segment lost 3 bases, leaving 7 bases of the junction unmatched. The CDR3 runs to 14 residues. Germline V gene lookup returns CDR1 NNHDY and CDR2 SYVADS. Here the CDR3 reads CASSGGDREGTQYF. Partial CDR3 DNA: TGTGCCAGCAGTGGAGGGGACAGGGAAGGCACCCAGTAC.

Note on this clone: Here the gene names and germline are mouse. The CDR3 end lies 1 residue beyond the end of the read and is filled in from the germline J gene. The chain links TRBV3 to TRBJ2-7; 7 nucleotides align to TRBD2. Germline values: CDR1 SNHLY, CDR2 FYNGKV (reference sequence). This CDR3 contains 15 residues. V was clipped by 5 bases and J by 0 bases; unmatched bases: 7. Incomplete CDR3 DNA: TGTGCCAGCAGCCCGCCGGGACTGAGCTCCTATGAACAGTAC. This encodes CASSPPGLSSYEQY. The whole CDR3 protein is CASSPPGLSSYEQYF.

As to this clone: The listed genes are named as in mouse. The read is 1 residue too short to cover the CDR3 end, so that end is filled in from the germline J gene. The rearrangement uses TRBV2 and TRBJ1-6; D not resolved. TRBJ1-6 is filed as an ORF, its function uncertain. Per the germline V gene, CDR1 is LGHNA and CDR2 is YSYQKL. The CDR3 sequence is 15 residues long. Between the trimmed V and J ends, which lost 0 bases and 0 bases, there was a span of 3 bases. CDR3 sequence: CASSQEGSYNSPLYF. The CDR3 bases that were read are TGTGCCAGCAGCCAAGAGGGTTCCTATAATTCGCCCCTCTAC.

In regard to this clone: The gene names here belong to mouse. The read ends 1 residue shy of where the CDR3 ends; the end is completed using the germline J gene. The chain is built from TRBV26 and TRBJ1-2, with a weak D call TRBD1 (6 bases). Germline values: CDR1 KGHPV, CDR2 FQNQEV (reference sequence). V dropped 4 bases and J dropped 0 bases, with 9 bases sitting between them. There are 14 residues in the CDR3. The CDR3 bases that were read are TGTGCCAGCAGTCGTCGGGACACAAACTCCGACTACACC. This codes for CASSRRDTNSDYT. The whole CDR3 protein reads CASSRRDTNSDYTF.

This clone was observed a handful of times. Gene and germline names: mouse. The read halts 1 residue ahead of the CDR3 end, with the missing end drawn from the germline J gene. The chain uses TRBV23 and TRBJ2-7; the D call of TRBD2 is as the table states it, not checked on the DNA. Germline-derived CDR1 and CDR2 are KGHTA and FQNQQP. The CDR3 length is 13 residues. The sequenced CDR3 bases are TGCTCCAGCAGTCAATCAGACTGGGGGAGACAGTAC. This translates into CSSSQSDWGRQY. The whole CDR3 sequence reads CSSSQSDWGRQYF.

Details on this clone: The gene names given are mouse names. The read ends 1 residue before the CDR3 terminus; that terminus is restored from the germline J gene. The chain combines TRBV26 with TRBJ1-3; 7 positions agree with TRBD1. J was trimmed by 3 bases and V by 2 bases; bases with no gene match: 4. The germline V gene has CDR1 KGHPV and CDR2 FQNQEV (reference sequence). This CDR3 spans 15 amino acids. CDR3 sequence: CASSLETGIGNTLYF. CDR3 bases read: TGTGCCAGCAGTCTGGAGACAGGGATTGGAAATACGCTCTAT.

Concerning this clone: Gene labels here are mouse ones. Read data end 1 residue before the CDR3 end; the end is taken from the germline J gene. The chain recombines TRBV26 with TRBJ1-1; a weak D match, TRBD1 (5 bases). The CDR3 extends over 13 amino acids. V lost 2 bases and J 4 bases, leaving 8 bases between the germline ends. Looked up from germline, CDR1 is KGHPV and CDR2 is FQNQEV (reference sequence). CDR3 bases read: TGTGCCAGCAGTCTGCAGGGAGCCACAGAAGTCTTC. It is translated as CASSLQGATEVF. The full CDR3 sequence reads CASSLQGATEVFF.

This clone was detected a few times. The gene names here belong to mouse. The CDR3 is cut off 1 residue early in the read; its end comes from the germline J gene. The genes are TRBV14 and TRBJ1-1, with D possibly matching TRBD1 (5 bases). The CDR3 is 14 amino acids. V was clipped by 3 bases and J by 1 base, with 10 bases between them. Germline V CDR1 and CDR2: SGHDT, FRDEAV. Partial CDR3 DNA: TGTGCCAGCAGTTCCGGGACTGAAAACACAGAAGTCTTC. Its translation: CASSSGTENTEVF. The entire CDR3 protein is CASSSGTENTEVFF.

In this sample, this clone turned up a few times. The listed genes are named as in mouse. The CDR3 end falls 1 residue outside the read, so it is completed with the germline J gene. The genes are TRBV16 and TRBJ2-1, with 11 bases that match TRBD1. V shed 5 bases, J shed 4 bases, and the junction held 7 bases outside the gene matches. The length of the CDR3 is 16 residues. From germline, CDR1 is SGHSA and CDR2 FRNQAP. The CDR3 sequence: CASSQRGTGGYAEQFF. Incomplete CDR3 DNA: TGTGCAAGCAGCCAAAGGGGGACAGGGGGGTATGCTGAGCAGTTC. Together with reference TRBV16 and TRBJ2-1, the CDR3 gives the full variable domain: NAGVIQTPRHKVTGKGQEATLWCEPISGHSAVFWYRQTIVQGLEFLTYFRNQAPIDDSGMPKERFSAQMPNQSHSTLKIQSTQPQDSAVYLCASSQRGTGGYAEQFFGPGTRLTVL.

Worth noting for this clone: Gene names and germline refer to mouse. The read is 1 residue too short to cover the CDR3 end, so that end is filled in from the germline J gene. The chain is built from TRBV23 and TRBJ2-5; TRBD2 reflects the table's D call only, with no check against the DNA. This CDR3 spans 16 amino acids. Germline values: CDR1 KGHTA, CDR2 FQNQQP. The DNA read from the CDR3 is TGCTCCAGCAGTCAATCCGGGACTGGGGGACAAGACACCCAGTAC. This encodes CSSSQSGTGGQDTQY. The entire CDR3 is CSSSQSGTGGQDTQYF.

About this clone: These gene names are mouse names. The CDR3 end falls 1 residue outside the read, so it is completed with the germline J gene. The chain links TRBV16 to TRBJ1-6; D is perhaps TRBD1 (5 bases). TRBJ1-6 is an ORF for which the function is uncertain. This CDR3 region has 14 residues. Looked up from germline, CDR1 is SGHSA and CDR2 is FRNQAP. Trimming cost V 3 bases and J 5 bases, with 8 bases left between them. CDR3 sequence: CASSFAGNNSPLYF. CDR3 bases read: TGTGCAAGCAGCTTTGCAGGGAATAATTCGCCCCTCTAC.

Concerning this clone itself: Gene names are mouse gene names. The CDR3 is cut off 1 residue early in the read; its end comes from the germline J gene. This chain links TRBV2 with TRBJ1-2; TRBD1 matches at 8 bases. CDR1 and CDR2 (germline): LGHNA, YSYQKL. This CDR3 comprises 14 residues. V trimming: 5 bases; J trimming: 4 bases; junction bases outside the gene matches: 6. The sequenced CDR3 bases are TGTGCCAGCAGCTTCGGACAGGGAACCTCCGACTACACC. This gives the protein CASSFGQGTSDYT. The whole CDR3 is CASSFGQGTSDYTF.

In its sample, this clone is medium-sized. The genes and germline here are from mouse. The sequenced fragment ends 1 residue before the CDR3 boundary, so the rest is inferred from the germline J gene. The chain links TRBV23 to TRBJ2-7; the table's D call of TRBD1 was not tested on the DNA. The germline V gene encodes CDR1 KGHTA and CDR2 FQNQQP. The CDR3 extends over 13 amino acids. The CDR3 sequence: CSSSQSLQYEQYF. The CDR3 bases that were read are TGCTCCAGCAGTCAATCGCTACAGTATGAACAGTAC.

Details on this clone: Germline and genes: mouse. The read ends 1 residue before the CDR3 terminus; that terminus is restored from the germline J gene. V usage is TRBV13-1 and J usage is TRBJ1-1; D is ambiguous. Deletions cut 1 base from V and 2 bases from J, with 3 bases between. This CDR3 has 12 amino acids. CDR1 is NSHNY, CDR2 SYGAGN, per germline. CDR3 in amino acids: CASSDFNTEVFF. CDR3 DNA, as far as it was read: TGTGCCAGCAGTGATTTTAACACAGAAGTCTTC.

Of note for this clone: Each gene name is a mouse one. From the germline J gene comes the end of the CDR3, since the read stops 1 residue before it. V and J are TRBV15 and TRBJ2-5; D gene unclear. This CDR3 is 13 amino acids long. Germline V gives CDR1 SGHND, CDR2 FRSKSL. Trimming took 1 base from V and 6 from J, leaving 8 bases between them. CDR3 DNA, as far as it was read: TGTGCCAGCAGTTTAGTGGGTGGGGACACCCAGTAC. Translated: CASSLVGGDTQY. The full CDR3 reads CASSLVGGDTQYF.

Turning to this clone: Gene names and germline refer to mouse. The CDR3 end lies 1 residue beyond the end of the read and is filled in from the germline J gene. The chain has TRBV23 and TRBJ2-5. The length of the CDR3 is 15 residues. Germline lookup yields CDR1 KGHTA and CDR2 FQNQQP. The CDR3: CSSSQSSGNQDTQYF. The CDR3 bases that were read are TGCTCCAGCAGTCAATCGTCGGGGAACCAAGACACCCAGTAC. Supplemented by reference TRBV23 and TRBJ2-5, the full variable domain reads DAAVTQKPRYLIKMKGQEAEMKCIPEKGHTAVFWYQQKQSKELKFLIYFQNQQPLDQIDMVKERFSAVCPSSSLCSLGIRTCEAEDSALYLCSSSQSSGNQDTQYFGPGTRLLVL.

Only a few counts were recorded for this clone. The germline and genes are mouse ones. The CDR3 goes on 1 residue after the read ends, and that part is filled in from the germline J gene. This chain uses TRBV19 with TRBJ2-5, with a weak D call TRBD1 (6 bases). With 2 bases removed from V and 5 bases from J, the gap between germline ends came to 12 bases. Germline V gene data show CDR1 as FNHDT and CDR2 as SITEND (reference sequence). CDR3 length: 14 residues. CDR3 sequence reads: CASSILPGVDTQYF. The covered CDR3 bases are TGTGCCAGCAGTATCCTTCCAGGGGTAGACACCCAGTAC. The whole variable domain, remainder taken from reference TRBV19 and TRBJ2-5, is GGIITQTPKFLIGQEGQKLTLKCQQNFNHDTMYWYRQDSGKGLRLIYYSITENDLQKGDLSEGYDASREKKSSFSLTVTSAQKNEMAVFLCASSILPGVDTQYFGPGTRLLVL.

This clone was observed a few times. Gene and germline names: mouse. The CDR3 end falls 1 residue outside the read, so it is completed with the germline J gene. The gene calls are TRBV13-1 and TRBJ1-6; D is perhaps TRBD1 (6 bases). TRBJ1-6 is flagged as an ORF with uncertain function. The CDR3 length is 13 residues. V was clipped by 1 base and J by 7 bases, with 6 bases between them. Germline CDR1 is NSHNY and CDR2 is SYGAGN. CDR3: CASSDQGNSPLYF. The CDR3 bases that were read are TGTGCCAGCAGTGATCAGGGGAATTCGCCCCTCTAC.

In regard to this clone: The gene symbols are mouse symbols. The CDR3 end lies 1 residue beyond the end of the read and is filled in from the germline J gene. The gene calls are TRBV20 and TRBJ2-3; weak D call: TRBD1 (6 bases). This CDR3 region has 13 residues. Deletions cut 3 bases from V and 0 bases from J, with 7 bases between. CDR1 is GFQATS and CDR2 is STVNSAI in the germline V gene. The CDR3 sequence: CGARGGSAETLYF. The sequenced CDR3 bases are TGTGGTGCTAGAGGGGGTAGTGCAGAAACGCTGTAT.

Remarks on this clone: The genes are named according to mouse. The DNA ends 1 residue before the CDR3 does, and the rest of the CDR3 is filled in from the germline J gene. The chain has TRBV12-2 and TRBJ1-3; the D is unclear. Germline CDR1 SGHLS, CDR2 HYDKME. Trimming stripped 3 bases from V and 0 bases from J, with 5 bases between. This CDR3 comprises 13 residues. CDR3 loop: CASSANSGNTLYF. The covered CDR3 bases are TGTGCCAGCTCTGCAAATTCTGGAAATACGCTCTAT.